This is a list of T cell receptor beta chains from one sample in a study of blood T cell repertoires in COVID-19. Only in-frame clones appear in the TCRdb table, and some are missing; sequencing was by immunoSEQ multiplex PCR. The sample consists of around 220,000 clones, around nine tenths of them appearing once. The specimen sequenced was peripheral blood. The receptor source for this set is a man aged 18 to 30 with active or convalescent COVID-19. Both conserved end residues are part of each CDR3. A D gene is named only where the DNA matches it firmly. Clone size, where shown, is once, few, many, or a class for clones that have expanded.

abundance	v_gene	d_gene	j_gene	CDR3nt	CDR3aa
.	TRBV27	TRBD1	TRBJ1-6	TGTGCCAGCAGTTTAATTCCCGGGACAGCTATAAATTCACCCCTCCACTTT	CASSLIPGTAINSPLHF
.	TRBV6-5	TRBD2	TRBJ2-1	TGTGCCAGCAGTCGACTAGGGCGGGAGAGGAATGAGCAGTTCTTC	CASSRLGRERNEQFF
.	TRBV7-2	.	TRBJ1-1	TGTGCCAGCAGCTTATTGAGGACAATCGCTGAAGCTTTCTTT	CASSLLRTIAEAFF
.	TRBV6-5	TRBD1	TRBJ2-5	TGTGCCAGCAGTTACACCGGACAGGGGGGAGAGACCCAGTACTTC	CASSYTGQGGETQYF
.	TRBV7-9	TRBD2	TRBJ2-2	TGTGCCAGCAGCTTAGATGGACTAGCAACCGGGGAGCTGTTTTTT	CASSLDGLATGELFF
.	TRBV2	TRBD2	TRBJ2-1	TGTGCCAGCAGTGCCTCTTTACTAGCGGGGGACTACAATGAGCAGTTCTTC	CASSASLLAGDYNEQFF
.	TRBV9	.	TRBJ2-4	TGTGCCAGCACCCCACACCTAGCCAAAAACATTCAGTACTTC	CASTPHLAKNIQYF
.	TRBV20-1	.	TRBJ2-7	TGCAGTGCTAGTATGCGGGGGCCTGGGTACGAGCAGTACTTC	CSASMRGPGYEQYF
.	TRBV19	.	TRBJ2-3	TGTGCCAGTAGTATTAAAATCGGCGGCCACACAGATACGCAGTATTTT	CASSIKIGGHTDTQYF
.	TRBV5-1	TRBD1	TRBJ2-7	TGCGCCAGCAGCTCTCTAGGACAGGGGGTATACGAGCAGTACTTC	CASSSLGQGVYEQYF
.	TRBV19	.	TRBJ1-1	TGTGCCAGTAGTGTCAGTCCAGGGTACACTGAAGCTTTCTTT	CASSVSPGYTEAFF
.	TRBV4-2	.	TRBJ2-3	TGTGCCAGCAGCCAAGTCAGCGGTTCCACAGATACGCAGTATTTT	CASSQVSGSTDTQYF
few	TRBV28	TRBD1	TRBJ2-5	TGTGCCAGCAGTTTAAGTCTGGGGACAGAGCAAGAGACCCAGTACTTC	CASSLSLGTEQETQYF
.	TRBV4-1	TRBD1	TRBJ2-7	TGCGCCAGCAGCCAAGCGACAGGGCTCGTTGTCGAGCAGTACTTC	CASSQATGLVVEQYF
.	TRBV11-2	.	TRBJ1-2	TGTGCCAGCAGCTTAGAAGCAGGGTCGCTCGGTGGCTACACCTTC	CASSLEAGSLGGYTF
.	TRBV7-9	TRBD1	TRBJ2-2	TGTGCCAGCAGCTACCGGCCAACAGGGGCGGCGGTAGGAGGGGAGCTGTTTTTT	CASSYRPTGAAVGGELFF
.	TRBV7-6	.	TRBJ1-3	TGTGCCAGCAGCTTAGTTTCGTCAGGGGCCGAACGCTCTGGAAACACCATATATTTT	CASSLVSSGAERSGNTIYF
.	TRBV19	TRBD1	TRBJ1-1	TGTGCCAGTACCCCGGGACAGATGAACACTGAAGCTTTCTTT	CASTPGQMNTEAFF
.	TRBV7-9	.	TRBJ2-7	TGTGCCAGCAGCTTAGCGAGCGGACGATTCTCCTACGAGCAGTACTTC	CASSLASGRFSYEQYF
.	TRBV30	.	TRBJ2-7	TGTGCGGGAGGCTTTAGCTACGAGCAGTACTTC	CAGGFSYEQYF
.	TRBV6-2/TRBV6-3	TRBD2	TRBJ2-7	TGTGCCAGCAGCCTCCCAGAGGGGATTCTAGCGGGAGGCGAGCAGTACTTC	CASSLPEGILAGGEQYF
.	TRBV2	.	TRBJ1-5	TGTGCCAGCAGCCAAGCAGACAGGAGCAATCAGCCCCAGCATTTT	CASSQADRSNQPQHF
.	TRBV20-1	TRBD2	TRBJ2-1	TGCAGTGCTAGTTATCCTAGCGGGGCTCTTTCCTACAATGAGCAGTTCTTC	CSASYPSGALSYNEQFF
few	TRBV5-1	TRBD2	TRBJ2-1	TGCGCCAGCAGCTTGGGGCTCGCTAGCGGATACAATGAGCAGTTCTTC	CASSLGLASGYNEQFF
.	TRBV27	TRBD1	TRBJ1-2	TGTGCCAGCAGTCCTAGACAGGGTATAGACTATGGCTACACCTTC	CASSPRQGIDYGYTF
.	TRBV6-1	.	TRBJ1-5	TGTGCCAGCAGTGAACGGTCGCAGCCCCAGCATTTT	CASSERSQPQHF
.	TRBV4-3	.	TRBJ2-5	TGCGCCAGCAGTCGTGGCACCGTCGGGGGCCAGTACTTC	CASSRGTVGGQYF
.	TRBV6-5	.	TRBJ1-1	TGTGCCAGCAGGAGAACAGGGAGCAACACTGAAGCTTTCTTT	CASRRTGSNTEAFF
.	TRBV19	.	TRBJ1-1	TGTGCCAGTAGAAGAGACCCTCCCCAGGGCACTGAAGCTTTCTTT	CASRRDPPQGTEAFF
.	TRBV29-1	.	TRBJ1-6	TGCAGCGTCGAGACGAGGACAGAAAGAATCCGGATGGTCGGAAATTCACCCCTCCACTTT	CSVETRTERIRMVGNSPLHF
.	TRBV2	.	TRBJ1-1	TGTGCCGCCGGACAGAACACTGAAGCTTTCTTT	CAAGQNTEAFF
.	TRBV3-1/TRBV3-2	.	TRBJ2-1	TGTGCCAGCAGCCCTCACCCGGACAGTTCGTATGAGCAGTTCTTC	CASSPHPDSSYEQFF
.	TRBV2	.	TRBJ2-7	TGTGCCAGCATGGGTCAGGGAGAGCAGTACTTC	CASMGQGEQYF
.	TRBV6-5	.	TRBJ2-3	TGTGCCACGAAGAACGGGGATACGCAGTATTTT	CATKNGDTQYF
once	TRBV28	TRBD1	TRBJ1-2	TGTGCCAGCAGAACGACAGGGGCAGATGGCTACACCTTC	CASRTTGADGYTF
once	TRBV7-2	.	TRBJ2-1	TGTGCCAGCAGCTTTCCCACCAAAAAAACGAGCTCCTACAATGAGCAGTTCTTC	CASSFPTKKTSSYNEQFF
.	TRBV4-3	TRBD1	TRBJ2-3	TGCGCCAGCAGCCTAACCGGGACAGGGGGCACAGATACGCAGTATTTT	CASSLTGTGGTDTQYF
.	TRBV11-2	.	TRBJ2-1	TGTGCCAGCAGCTTAGCTAATTCGGTTTACAATGAGCAGTTCTTC	CASSLANSVYNEQFF
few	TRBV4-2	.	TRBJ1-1	TGTGCCAGCAGCCAAGGGGCACAGGGATCTGGGACTGAAGCTTTCTTT	CASSQGAQGSGTEAFF
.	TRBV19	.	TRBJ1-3	TGTGCCAGTAGTCCAACCCGCAGCGTCTCTGGAAACACCATATATTTT	CASSPTRSVSGNTIYF
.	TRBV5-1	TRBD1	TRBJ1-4	TGCGCCAGCAGCTTGGAGACAGGGGGTTTTGAAAAACTGTTTTTT	CASSLETGGFEKLFF
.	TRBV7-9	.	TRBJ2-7	TGTGCCAGCAGCTGGGCCCGGGACACCTACGAGCAGTACTTC	CASSWARDTYEQYF
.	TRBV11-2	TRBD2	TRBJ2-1	TGTGCCAGCAGCGCCATACTAGCGGGAGTAAGAGTAGGTGAGCAGTTCTTC	CASSAILAGVRVGEQFF
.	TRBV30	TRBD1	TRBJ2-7	TGTGCCTGGAGTCGGGACAGGGGGATCGAGCAGTACTTC	CAWSRDRGIEQYF
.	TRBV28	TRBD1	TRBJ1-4	TGTGCCAGCAGTTTAACAGGGGGCAATCAAAAAAAACTGTTTTTT	CASSLTGGNQKKLFF
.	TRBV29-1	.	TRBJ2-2	TGCAGCGTTGAAGGGCCCTTCCCCAACACCGGGGAGCTGTTTTTT	CSVEGPFPNTGELFF
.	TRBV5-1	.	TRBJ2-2	TGCGCCAGCAGCTTTCAACTGGGGGAGCTGTTTTTT	CASSFQLGELFF
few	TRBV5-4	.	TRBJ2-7	TGTGCCAGCAGCTTGGAACAGGGCTCCTACGAGCAGTACTTC	CASSLEQGSYEQYF
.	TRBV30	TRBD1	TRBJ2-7	TGTGCCTGGAGTGTTATGACAGGGAACTACGAGCAGTACTTC	CAWSVMTGNYEQYF
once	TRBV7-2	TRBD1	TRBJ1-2	TGTGCCAGCAGCTTACCAGGGGGCATCAACTATGGCTACACCTTC	CASSLPGGINYGYTF
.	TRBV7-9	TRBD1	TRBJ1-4	TGTGCCAGCAGCGCTCGGGACAGGGAGGACGAAAAACTGTTTTTT	CASSARDREDEKLFF